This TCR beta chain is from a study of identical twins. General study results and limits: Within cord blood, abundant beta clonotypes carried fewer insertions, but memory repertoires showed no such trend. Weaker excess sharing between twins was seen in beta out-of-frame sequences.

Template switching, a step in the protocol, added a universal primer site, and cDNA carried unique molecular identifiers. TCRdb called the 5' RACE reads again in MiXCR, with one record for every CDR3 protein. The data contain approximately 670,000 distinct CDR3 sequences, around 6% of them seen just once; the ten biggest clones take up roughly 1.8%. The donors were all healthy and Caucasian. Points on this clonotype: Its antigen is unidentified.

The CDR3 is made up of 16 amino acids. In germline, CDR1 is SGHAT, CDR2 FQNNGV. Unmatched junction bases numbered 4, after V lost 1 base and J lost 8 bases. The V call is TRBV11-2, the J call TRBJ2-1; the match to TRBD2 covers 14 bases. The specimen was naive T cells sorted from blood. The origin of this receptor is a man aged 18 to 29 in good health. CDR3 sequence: CASSLAGTSGRYEQFF. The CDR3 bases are TGTGCCAGCAGCTTAGCGGGGACTAGCGGGAGATATGAGCAGTTCTTC.